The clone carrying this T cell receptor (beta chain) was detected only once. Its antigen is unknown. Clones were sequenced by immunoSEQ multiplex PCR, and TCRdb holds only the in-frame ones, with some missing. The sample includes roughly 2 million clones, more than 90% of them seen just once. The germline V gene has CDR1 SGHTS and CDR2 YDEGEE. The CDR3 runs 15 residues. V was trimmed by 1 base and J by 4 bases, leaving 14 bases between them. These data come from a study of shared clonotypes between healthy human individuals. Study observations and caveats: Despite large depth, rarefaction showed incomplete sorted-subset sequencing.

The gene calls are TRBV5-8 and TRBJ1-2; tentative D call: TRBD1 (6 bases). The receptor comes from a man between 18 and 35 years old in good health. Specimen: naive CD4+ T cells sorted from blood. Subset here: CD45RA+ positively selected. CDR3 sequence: CASSLTGGAGYGYTF. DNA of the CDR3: TGTGCCAGCAGCTTGACGGGGGGCGCGGGCTATGGCTACACCTTC.